The present T cell receptor (beta chain) was sequenced within a study of T cells in Graves' hyperthyroidism and ophthalmopathy. RNA transcripts gave rise to amplified TCR beta CDR3 regions. Researchers ran a first-round RT-PCR on the TCR CDR3 using the HTBI primer set. A single record per CDR3 protein comes from TCRdb applying MiXCR to the multiplex PCR reads. The sample gives almost 500,000 distinct CDR3 sequences, approximately 23% of which show up once; 45% to 50% is in the top ten. This clonotype was counted ten times or more. Its target is not known. Regarding the study as a whole: The model's output predicted ophthalmopathy at a median of roughly 6.9 months prior to onset. Most clonotypes expanded in the thyroid (above 0.001) were also present in blood.

The study based diagnoses on clinical symptoms, serum thyroxine and TRAb, thyroid ultrasound and orbital computed tomography. V was clipped by 3 bases and J by 5 bases, with 15 bases between them. CDR3 size: 15 residues. The germline V gene encodes CDR1 SGHRS and CDR2 YFSETQ. The specimen was blood. The chain combines TRBV5-1 with TRBJ2-1, with D hard to call. The source is an older woman with Graves' ophthalmopathy. CDR3: CASSSIRAENNEQFF. The CDR3 nucleotides are TGCGCCAGCAGCTCAATACGCGCAGAAAACAATGAGCAGTTCTTC.